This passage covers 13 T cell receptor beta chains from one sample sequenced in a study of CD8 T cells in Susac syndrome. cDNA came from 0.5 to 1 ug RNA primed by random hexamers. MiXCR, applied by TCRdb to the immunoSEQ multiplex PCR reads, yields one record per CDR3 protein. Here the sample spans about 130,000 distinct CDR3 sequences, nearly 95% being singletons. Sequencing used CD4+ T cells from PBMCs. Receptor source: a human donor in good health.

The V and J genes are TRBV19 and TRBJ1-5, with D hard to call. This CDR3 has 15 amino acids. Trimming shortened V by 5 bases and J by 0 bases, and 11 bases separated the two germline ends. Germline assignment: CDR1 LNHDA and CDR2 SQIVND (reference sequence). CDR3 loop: CASSPRTLSNQPQHF. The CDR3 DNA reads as TGTGCCAGTAGTCCCCGTACTCTTAGCAATCAGCCCCAGCATTTT.

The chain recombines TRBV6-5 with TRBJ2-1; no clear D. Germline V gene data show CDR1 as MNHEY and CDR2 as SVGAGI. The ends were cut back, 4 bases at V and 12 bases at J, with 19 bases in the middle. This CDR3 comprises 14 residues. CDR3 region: CASSLGSPMIGQFF. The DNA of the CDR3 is TGTGCCAGCAGTTTGGGGTCCCCAATGATTGGGCAGTTCTTC.

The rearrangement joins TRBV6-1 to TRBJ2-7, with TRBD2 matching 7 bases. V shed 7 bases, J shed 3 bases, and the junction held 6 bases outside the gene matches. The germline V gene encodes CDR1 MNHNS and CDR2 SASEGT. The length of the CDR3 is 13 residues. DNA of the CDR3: TGTGCCAGCATCTTAGCGGGCCTCTACGAGCAGTACTTC. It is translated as CASILAGLYEQYF.

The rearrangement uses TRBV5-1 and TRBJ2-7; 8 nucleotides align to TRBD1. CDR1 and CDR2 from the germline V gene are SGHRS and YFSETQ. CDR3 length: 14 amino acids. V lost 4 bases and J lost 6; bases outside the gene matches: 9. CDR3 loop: CASSTGQGKSEQYF. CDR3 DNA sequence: TGCGCCAGCAGCACCGGACAGGGAAAAAGCGAGCAGTACTTC.

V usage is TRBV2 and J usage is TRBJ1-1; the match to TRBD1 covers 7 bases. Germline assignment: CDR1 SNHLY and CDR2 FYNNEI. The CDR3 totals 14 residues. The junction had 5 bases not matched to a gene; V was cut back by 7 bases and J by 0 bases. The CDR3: CASKGQFMNTEAFF. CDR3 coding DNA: TGTGCCAGCAAGGGACAGTTTATGAACACTGAAGCTTTCTTT.

The CDR3 DNA sequence: TGCAGTGCTCAAGGATCAAACACTGAAGCTTTCTTT. Translating it yields CSAQGSNTEAFF. This sequence joins TRBV20-1 and TRBJ1-1; D uncertain. Germline V gene data show CDR1 as DFQATT and CDR2 as SNEGSKA (reference sequence). Trimming removed 5 bases at V and 2 bases at J, with 9 bases between. The CDR3 spans 12 residues.

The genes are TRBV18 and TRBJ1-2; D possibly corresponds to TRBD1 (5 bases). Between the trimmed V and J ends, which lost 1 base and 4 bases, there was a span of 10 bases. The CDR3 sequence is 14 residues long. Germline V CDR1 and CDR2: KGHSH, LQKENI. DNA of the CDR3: TGTGCCAGCTCACCACTGGACATCAGCTATGGCTACACCTTC. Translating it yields CASSPLDISYGYTF.

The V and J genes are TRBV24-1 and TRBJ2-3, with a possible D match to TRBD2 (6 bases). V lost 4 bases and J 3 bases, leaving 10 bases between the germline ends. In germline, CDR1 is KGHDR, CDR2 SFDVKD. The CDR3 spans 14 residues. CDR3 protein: CATSDPGRTDTQYF. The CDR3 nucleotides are TGTGCCACCAGTGACCCAGGGAGGACAGATACGCAGTATTTT.

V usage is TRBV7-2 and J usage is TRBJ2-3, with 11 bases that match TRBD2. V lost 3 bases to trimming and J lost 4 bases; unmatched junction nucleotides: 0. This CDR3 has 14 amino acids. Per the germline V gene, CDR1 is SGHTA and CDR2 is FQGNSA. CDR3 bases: TGTGCCAGCAGCTTTAGCGGGAGGGCAGATACGCAGTATTTT. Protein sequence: CASSFSGRADTQYF.

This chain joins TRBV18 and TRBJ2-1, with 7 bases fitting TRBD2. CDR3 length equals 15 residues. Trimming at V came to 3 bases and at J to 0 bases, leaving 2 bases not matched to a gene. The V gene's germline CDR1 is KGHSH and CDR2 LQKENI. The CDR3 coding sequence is TGTGCCAGCTCACCGACTAGCCGCTCCTACAATGAGCAGTTCTTC. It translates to CASSPTSRSYNEQFF.

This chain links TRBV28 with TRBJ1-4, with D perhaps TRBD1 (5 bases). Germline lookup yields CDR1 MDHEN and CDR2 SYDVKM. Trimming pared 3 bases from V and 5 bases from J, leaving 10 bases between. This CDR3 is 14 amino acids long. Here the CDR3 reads CASSLQGGNEKLFF. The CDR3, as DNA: TGTGCCAGCAGTTTGCAGGGTGGAAATGAAAAACTGTTTTTT.

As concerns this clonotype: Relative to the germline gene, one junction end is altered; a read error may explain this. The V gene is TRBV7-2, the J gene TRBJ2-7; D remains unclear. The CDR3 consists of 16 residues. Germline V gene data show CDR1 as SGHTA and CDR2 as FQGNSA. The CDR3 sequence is CASSFLSTAALYEQYF. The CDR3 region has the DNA TGCGCCAGCAGCTTTCTGTCGACGGCCGCCCTCTACGAGCAGTACTTC.

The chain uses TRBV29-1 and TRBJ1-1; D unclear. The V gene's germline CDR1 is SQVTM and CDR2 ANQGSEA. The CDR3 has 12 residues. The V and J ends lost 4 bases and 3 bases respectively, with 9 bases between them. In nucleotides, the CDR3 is TGCAGCGTTGGAGAGGAATACACTGAAGCTTTCTTT. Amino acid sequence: CSVGEEYTEAFF.